The text below deals with one T cell receptor beta chain. No antigen is known for it. Primers included in the PCR were 60 Vbeta and 13 Jbeta primers. Using immunoSEQ multiplex PCR, the repertoire was profiled, and TCRdb retains in-frame clones only, with some absent. The sample yields under 70,000 clones, 65% to 70% seen once. The donors gave bone marrow, and they were healthy. These data come from a study of cytomegalovirus exposure and HLA in healthy donors. Points from the study as a whole: Specific recognition of CMV antigens was confirmed in vitro for a few chains (all CMV-associated). Based on reports, TCR beta sequences accurately predicted HLA-A and HLA-B alleles for most subjects.

The origin of this receptor is a woman aged 30 to 39 in good health and CMV-seronegative. Sample: PBMCs.

DNA of the CDR3: TGTGCCAGCAGCGGGGACAGGGGCACAGATACGCAGTATTTT. Protein: CASSGDRGTDTQYF. The V and J genes are TRBV2 and TRBJ2-3; TRBD1 aligns across 9 bases. The CDR3 is 14 amino acids. The V segment lost 6 bases and the J segment 1 base; nucleotides outside the gene matches: 2. Germline values: CDR1 SNHLY, CDR2 FYNNEI.